The source of this TCR beta chain is a study of spatial heterogeneity in lung cancer. General study points: Estimation of coverage gave values of about 7% for alpha and more than 11% for beta chains in tumor T cells. Counts that tracked tumor mutation counts were those of expanded intratumoral alpha and beta TCRs. Ubiquitous and regional expanded TCR counts correlated with ubiquitous and regional nonsynonymous mutations, respectively.

Documented time point: sample taken at primary tumor resection. The input material, whole RNA from tumor, nontumor lung or frozen PBMC, was sequenced unsorted. This clonotype was seen repeatedly, ten times or more. The antigen is not known. A unique molecular identifier was attached to every TCR cDNA molecule. TCRdb reanalysed the 5' RACE reads using MiXCR and keeps one entry per CDR3 protein. The sample consists of approximately 25,000 distinct CDR3 sequences, about 9.3% of them appearing once. V gave up 3 bases and J gave up 6 bases; unmatched junction bases: 11. The CDR3 contains 17 residues. Germline assignment: CDR1 SGHTA and CDR2 FQGNSA.

The rearrangement uses TRBV7-2 and TRBJ1-4; 9 bases map to TRBD1. The sequences come from lung tumor tissue, collected at surgery. This TCR was sampled from a male donor with early-stage non-small cell lung cancer. The chain's CDR3 is CASSLITPGTGYEKLFF. CDR3 nucleotide sequence: TGTGCCAGCAGCTTGATCACACCCGGGACAGGGTATGAAAAACTGTTTTTT.